Here is one T cell receptor (beta chain) with its context. The antigen is not known. The sample originates from a study of T cells in Graves' hyperthyroidism and ophthalmopathy. Study at large: The authors collected peripheral blood at initial diagnosis, before any treatment. Regarding the study as a whole: Blood also carried most thyroid clonotypes expanded above 0.001.

Clinicians diagnosed patients from clinical symptoms, serum thyroxine and TRAb, thyroid ultrasound and orbital computed tomography. The PBMCs were sourced from fresh peripheral blood (around 9.3 ml). The V segment lost 3 bases and the J segment 3 bases; nucleotides outside the gene matches: 8. The CDR3 loop spans 15 amino acids. Germline V CDR1 and CDR2: SGHNT, YENEEA. RNA transcripts yielded amplified TCR beta CDR3 regions. The HTBI primer set served for first-round RT-PCR of the TCR CDR3. TCRdb redid the calling of the multiplex PCR reads with MiXCR, one entry per CDR3 protein. The sample lists about 360,000 distinct CDR3 sequences; around a quarter were seen once.

Sequencing input: blood. The sequence came from a man aged 50 or older with Graves' hyperthyroidism. The rearrangement joins TRBV11-3 to TRBJ2-7; 7 bases are shared with TRBD2. The DNA of the CDR3 is TGTGCCAGCAGCTTGGAGGCGGGAGTCCACTACGAGCAGTACTTC. It translates to CASSLEAGVHYEQYF. The whole variable domain, remainder taken from reference TRBV11-3 and TRBJ2-7, is EAGVVQSPRYKIIEKKQPVAFWCNPISGHNTLYWYLQNLGQGPELLIRYENEEAVDDSQLPKDRFSAERLKGVDSTLKIQPAELGDSAVYLCASSLEAGVHYEQYFGPGTRLTVT.